This note documents a single T cell receptor beta chain sequence. At least ten counts were recorded for this clonotype. There is no known antigen for this receptor. No much larger clone exists at a distance of one base, and base qualities are not known. Library preparation employed 5' RACE. The run used a NextSeq 500. In the TCR library protocol, unique molecular identifiers were attached to individual cDNA molecules to correct for PCR bias and sequencing error. Both TCR alpha and beta chains were sequenced, and tight co-correlation was observed between alpha and beta sequence abundances in each sample. The authors' pipeline ran thus. Decombinator V4 was used to annotate the V gene, J gene and CDR3 of the TCR sequences. Expanded TCRs were defined as changing significantly between any two time points under a Poisson model with p below 0.0001. TCR abundances were normalised to the total number of TCRs sequenced per sample and expressed as counts per million. MAIT TCRs were defined by TRAV1-2 paired with TRAJ12, TRAJ20 or TRAJ33, and iNKT TCRs by TRAV10 paired with TRAJ18. A search of VDJdb, accessed on 1 November 2021, was run for TCRs annotated to CMV, EBV and SARS-CoV-2, with TCRs annotated for multiple antigens excluded. Using fastp at Q25 and MiXCR, TCRdb reprocessed the public reads and kept productive beta chains. Merged by CDR3 protein, the rows form single entries marked with the most common genes and DNA. The V and J calls, along with clone size, are taken from TCRdb and not from the paper's own processing. In all, the sample holds 65,000 to 95,000 distinct CDR3 sequences, and over 8.5% of those were seen once. Clones ranked in the top ten supply 4.5% to 5% of the sample.

The V end gives up 6 bases and the J end 5 bases, leaving 10 bases in the junction not matched to a gene. CDR1 and CDR2 are drawn from the germline V gene (reference sequence): SEHNR, FQNEAQ. The CDR3, cysteine through phenylalanine, is 15 amino acids long. Only the CDR3 region is kept as DNA, spanning 45 bases read in frame from base 1. The data originate from a study of early T cells in non-severe SARS-CoV-2 infection (dated by TCRdb to the early 2020s). Study-wide context: TCR sequencing used bulk RNA from unsorted whole blood, so alpha and beta chains could not be paired. Results the study describes overall, beyond this receptor: VDJdb matching was skewed toward anti-spike CD8 responses and likely underestimated virus-specific expansions, missing private and CD4 specificities.

The study was a case-control design nested within a healthcare worker cohort in London, UK, with weekly nasopharyngeal swab PCR tests and blood sampling. Healthcare workers were enrolled in the week of the UK lockdown, from 23 to 31 March 2020, and were followed every week for up to roughly 16 weeks. The sequence links TRBV7-9 to TRBJ2-3; 8 middle bases align to TRBD2. The clonotype was recovered from an adult who was a healthcare worker with PCR-confirmed SARS-CoV-2 infection or an uninfected control (not recorded which). Specimen: whole blood. The DNA reads as follows: TGTGCCAGCAGTCGAATAGCGGGGATCGGAGATACGCAGTATTTT. This encodes CASSRIAGIGDTQYF. Joined to the reference TRBV7-9 and TRBJ2-3 proteins, this CDR3 gives the full variable domain: DTGVSQNPRHKITKRGQNVTFRCDPISEHNRLYWYRQTLGQGPEFLTYFQNEAQLEKSRLLSDRFSAERPKGSFSTLEIQRTEQGDSAMYLCASSRIAGIGDTQYFGPGTRLTVL.